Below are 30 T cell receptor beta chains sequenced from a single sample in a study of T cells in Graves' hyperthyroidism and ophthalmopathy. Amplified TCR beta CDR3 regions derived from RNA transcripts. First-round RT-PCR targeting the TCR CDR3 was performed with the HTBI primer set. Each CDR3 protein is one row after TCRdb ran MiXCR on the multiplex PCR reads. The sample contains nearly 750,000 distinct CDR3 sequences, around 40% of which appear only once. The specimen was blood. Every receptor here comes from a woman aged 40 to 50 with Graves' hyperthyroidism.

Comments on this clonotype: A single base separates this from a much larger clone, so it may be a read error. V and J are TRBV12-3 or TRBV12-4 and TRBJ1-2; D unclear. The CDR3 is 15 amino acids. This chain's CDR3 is CASSPFSTSDYGYIF. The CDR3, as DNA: TGTGCCAGCAGTCCTTTCAGCACATCGGACTATGGCTACATCTTC.

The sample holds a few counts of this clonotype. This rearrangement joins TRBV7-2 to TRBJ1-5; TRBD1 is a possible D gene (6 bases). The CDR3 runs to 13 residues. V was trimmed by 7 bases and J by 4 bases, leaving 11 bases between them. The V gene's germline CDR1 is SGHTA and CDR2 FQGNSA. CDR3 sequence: CASNRGVNQPQHF. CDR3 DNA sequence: TGTGCCAGCAATAGGGGGGTAAATCAGCCCCAGCATTTT.

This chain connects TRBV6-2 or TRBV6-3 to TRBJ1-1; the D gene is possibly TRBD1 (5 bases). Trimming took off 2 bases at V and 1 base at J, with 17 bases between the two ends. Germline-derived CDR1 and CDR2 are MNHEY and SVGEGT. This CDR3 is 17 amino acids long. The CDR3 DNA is TGTGCCAGCAGTTACCGTGTAATCGGGGGGAGGAACACTGAAGCTTTCTTT. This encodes CASSYRVIGGRNTEAFF.

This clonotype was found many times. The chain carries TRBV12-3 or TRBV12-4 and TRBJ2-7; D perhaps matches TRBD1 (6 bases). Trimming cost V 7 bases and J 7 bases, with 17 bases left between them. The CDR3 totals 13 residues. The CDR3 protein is CASTPSLGTEQYF. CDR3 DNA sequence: TGTGCCAGCACCCCTAGTCTAGGGACAGAGCAGTACTTC.

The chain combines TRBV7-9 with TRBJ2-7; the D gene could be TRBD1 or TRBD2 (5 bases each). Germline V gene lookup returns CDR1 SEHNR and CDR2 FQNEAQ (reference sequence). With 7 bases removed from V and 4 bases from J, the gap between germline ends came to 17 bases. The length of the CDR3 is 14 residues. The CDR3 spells CASMGETSTYEQYF. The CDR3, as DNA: TGTGCCAGCATGGGGGAGACCTCCACGTACGAGCAGTACTTC.

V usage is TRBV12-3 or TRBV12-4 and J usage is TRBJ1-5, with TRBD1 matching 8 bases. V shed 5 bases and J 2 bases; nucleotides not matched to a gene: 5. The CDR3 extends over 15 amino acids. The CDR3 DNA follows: TGTGCCAGCAGTCCGACAGGGGTCCGCAATCAGCCCCAGCATTTT. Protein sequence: CASSPTGVRNQPQHF.

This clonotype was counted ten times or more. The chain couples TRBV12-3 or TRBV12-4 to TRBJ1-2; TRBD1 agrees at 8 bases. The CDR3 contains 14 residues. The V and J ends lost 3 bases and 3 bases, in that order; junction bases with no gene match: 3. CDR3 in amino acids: CASSLAGGDYGYTF. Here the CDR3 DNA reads TGTGCCAGCAGTTTGGCAGGGGGCGACTATGGCTACACCTTC.

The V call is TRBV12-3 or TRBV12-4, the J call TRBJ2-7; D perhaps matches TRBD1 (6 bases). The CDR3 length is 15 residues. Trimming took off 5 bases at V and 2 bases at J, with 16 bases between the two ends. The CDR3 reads CASSPGTSLTYEQYF. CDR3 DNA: TGTGCCAGCAGTCCCGGGACATCTCTCACCTACGAGCAGTACTTC.

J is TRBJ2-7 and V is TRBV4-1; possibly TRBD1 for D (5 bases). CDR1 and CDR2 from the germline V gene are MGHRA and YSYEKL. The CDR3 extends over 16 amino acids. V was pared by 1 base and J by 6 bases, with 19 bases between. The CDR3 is CASSQGPQGSVGEQYF. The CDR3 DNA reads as TGCGCCAGCAGCCAAGGTCCTCAGGGATCAGTAGGCGAGCAGTACTTC.

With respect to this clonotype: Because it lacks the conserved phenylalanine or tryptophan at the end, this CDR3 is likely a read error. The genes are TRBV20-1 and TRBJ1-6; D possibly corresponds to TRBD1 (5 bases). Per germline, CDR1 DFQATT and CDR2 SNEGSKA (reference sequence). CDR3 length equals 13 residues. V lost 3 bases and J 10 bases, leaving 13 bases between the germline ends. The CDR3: CSARQGIDSPLHL. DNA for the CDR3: TGCAGTGCTAGGCAGGGAATAGACTCACCCCTCCACCTT.

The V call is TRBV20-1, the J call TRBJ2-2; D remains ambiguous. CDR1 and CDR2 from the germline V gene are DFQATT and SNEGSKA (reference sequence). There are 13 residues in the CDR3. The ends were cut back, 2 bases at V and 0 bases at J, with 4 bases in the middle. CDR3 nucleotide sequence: TGCAGTGCTAGATTCGCGAACACCGGGGAGCTGTTTTTT. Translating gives CSARFANTGELFF.

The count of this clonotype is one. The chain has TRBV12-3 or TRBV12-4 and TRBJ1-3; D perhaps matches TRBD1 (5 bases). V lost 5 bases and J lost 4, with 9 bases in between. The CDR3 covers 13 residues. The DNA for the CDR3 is TGTGCCAGCAGTCGACCAGGGGGAAACACCATATATTTT. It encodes CASSRPGGNTIYF.

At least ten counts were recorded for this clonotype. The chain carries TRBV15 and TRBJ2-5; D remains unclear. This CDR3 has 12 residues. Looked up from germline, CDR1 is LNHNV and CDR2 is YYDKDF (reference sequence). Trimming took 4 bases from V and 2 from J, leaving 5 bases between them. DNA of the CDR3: TGTGCCACCAGCAACAGACAAGAGACCCAGTACTTC. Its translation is CATSNRQETQYF.

CDR3 in DNA: TGTGCCAGCAGTGTTGGGACAGGGGCTCATGGCTACACCTTC. Translating it yields CASSVGTGAHGYTF. The chain has TRBV6-1 and TRBJ1-2; 10 bases are shared with TRBD1. The CDR3 contains 14 residues. Trimming cost V 4 bases and J 6 bases; bases outside gene matches: 5. Germline-derived CDR1 and CDR2 are MNHNS and SASEGT.

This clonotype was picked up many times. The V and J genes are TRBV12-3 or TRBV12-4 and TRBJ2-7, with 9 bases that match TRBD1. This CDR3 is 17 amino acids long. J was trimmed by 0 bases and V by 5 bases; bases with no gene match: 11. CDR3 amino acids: CASSPGQGRGSSYEQYF. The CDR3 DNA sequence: TGTGCCAGCAGTCCAGGACAGGGGAGGGGAAGCTCCTACGAGCAGTACTTC.

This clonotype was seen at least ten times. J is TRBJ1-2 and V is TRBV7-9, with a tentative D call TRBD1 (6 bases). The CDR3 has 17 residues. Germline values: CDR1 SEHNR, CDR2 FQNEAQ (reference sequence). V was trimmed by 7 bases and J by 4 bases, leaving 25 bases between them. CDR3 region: CASTNYGEGDGPYGYTF. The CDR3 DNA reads TGTGCCAGCACCAATTACGGGGAGGGGGACGGACCCTATGGCTACACCTTC.

CDR3 in amino acids: CSASTSGGTTSRETQYF. The CDR3 nucleotides read TGCAGTGCTAGTACCAGTGGGGGGACGACTAGCCGAGAGACCCAGTACTTC. The genes are TRBV20-1 and TRBJ2-5, with 7 bases matching TRBD2. This CDR3 has 17 amino acids. Germline CDR1 is DFQATT and CDR2 is SNEGSKA (reference sequence). V shed 3 bases, J shed 4 bases, and the junction held 17 bases outside the gene matches.

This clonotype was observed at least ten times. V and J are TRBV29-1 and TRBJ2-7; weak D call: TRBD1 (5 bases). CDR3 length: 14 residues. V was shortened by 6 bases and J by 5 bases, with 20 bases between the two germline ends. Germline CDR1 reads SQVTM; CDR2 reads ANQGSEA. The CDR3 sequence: CSVSWKAQGDEQYF. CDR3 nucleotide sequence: TGCAGCGTCTCCTGGAAGGCTCAAGGGGACGAGCAGTACTTC.

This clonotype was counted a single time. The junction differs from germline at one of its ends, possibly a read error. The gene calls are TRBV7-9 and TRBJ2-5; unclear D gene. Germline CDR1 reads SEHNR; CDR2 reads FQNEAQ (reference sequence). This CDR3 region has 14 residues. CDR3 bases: TGCGCCAGCAGCCAAGAGCCGACCCAAGAGACCCAGTACTTC. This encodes CASSQEPTQETQYF. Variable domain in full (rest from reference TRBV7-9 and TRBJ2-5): DTGVSQNPRHKITKRGQNVTFRCDPISEHNRLYWYRQTLGQGPEFLTYFQNEAQLEKSRLLSDRFSAERPKGSFSTLEIQRTEQGDSAMYLCASSQEPTQETQYFGPGTRLLVL.

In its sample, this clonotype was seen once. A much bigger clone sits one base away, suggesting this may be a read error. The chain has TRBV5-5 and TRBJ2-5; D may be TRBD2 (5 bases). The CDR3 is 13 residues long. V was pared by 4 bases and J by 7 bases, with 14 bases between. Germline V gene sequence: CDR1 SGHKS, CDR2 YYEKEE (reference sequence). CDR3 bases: TGTGCCAGCAGCACTGCTCAAGGAGGGACCCAGTACTTC. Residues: CASSTAQGGTQYF. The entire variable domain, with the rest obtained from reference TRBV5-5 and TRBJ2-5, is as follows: DAGVTQSPTHLIKTRGQQVTLRCSPISGHKSVSWYQQVLGQGPQFIFQYYEKEERGRGNFPDRFSARQFPNYSSELNVNALLLGDSALYLCASSTAQGGTQYFGPGTRLLVL.

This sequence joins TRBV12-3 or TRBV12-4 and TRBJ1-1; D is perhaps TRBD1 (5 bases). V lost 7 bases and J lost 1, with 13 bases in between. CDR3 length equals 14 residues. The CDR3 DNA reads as TGTGCCAGCACTTGGGGGATAACGAACACTGAAGCTTTCTTT. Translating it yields CASTWGITNTEAFF.

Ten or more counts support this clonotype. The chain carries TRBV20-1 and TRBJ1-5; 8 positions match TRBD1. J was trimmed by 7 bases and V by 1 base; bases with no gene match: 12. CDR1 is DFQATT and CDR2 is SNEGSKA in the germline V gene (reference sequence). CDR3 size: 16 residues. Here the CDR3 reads CSARASGQGWWQPQHF. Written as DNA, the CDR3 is TGCAGTGCTAGAGCGTCCGGACAGGGATGGTGGCAGCCCCAGCATTTT.

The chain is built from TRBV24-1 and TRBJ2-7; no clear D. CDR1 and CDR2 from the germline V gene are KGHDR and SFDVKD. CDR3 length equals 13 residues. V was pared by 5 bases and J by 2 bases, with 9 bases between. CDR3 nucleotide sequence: TGTGCCACCAGTGCCAGCGATGCCTACGAGCAGTACTTC. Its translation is CATSASDAYEQYF.

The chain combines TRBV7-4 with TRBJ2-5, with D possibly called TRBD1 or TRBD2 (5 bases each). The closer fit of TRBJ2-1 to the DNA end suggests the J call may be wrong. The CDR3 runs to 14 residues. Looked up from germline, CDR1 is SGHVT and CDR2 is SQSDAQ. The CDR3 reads CASKDHEGPNEQFF. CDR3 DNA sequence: TGTGCCAGCAAAGATCACGAGGGGCCCAATGAGCAGTTCTTC.

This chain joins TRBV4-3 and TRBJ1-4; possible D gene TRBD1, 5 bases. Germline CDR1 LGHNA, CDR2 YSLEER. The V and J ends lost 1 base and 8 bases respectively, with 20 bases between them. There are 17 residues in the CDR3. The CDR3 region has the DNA TGCGCCAGCAGCCAAGGCCTGCCCGGTCAGGGAAGCGAAAAACTGTTTTTT. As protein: CASSQGLPGQGSEKLFF.

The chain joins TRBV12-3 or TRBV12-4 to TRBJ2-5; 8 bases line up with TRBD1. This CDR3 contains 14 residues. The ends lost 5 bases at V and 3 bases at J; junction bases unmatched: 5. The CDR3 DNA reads TGTGCCAGCAGTATGCAGGGGGCCAAAGAGACCCAGTACTTC. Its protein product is CASSMQGAKETQYF.

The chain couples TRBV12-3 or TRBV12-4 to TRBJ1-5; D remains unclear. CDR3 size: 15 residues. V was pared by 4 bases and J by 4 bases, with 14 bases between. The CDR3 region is CASSYGPTSNQPQHF. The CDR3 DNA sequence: TGTGCCAGCAGTTACGGTCCGACGTCGAATCAGCCCCAGCATTTT.

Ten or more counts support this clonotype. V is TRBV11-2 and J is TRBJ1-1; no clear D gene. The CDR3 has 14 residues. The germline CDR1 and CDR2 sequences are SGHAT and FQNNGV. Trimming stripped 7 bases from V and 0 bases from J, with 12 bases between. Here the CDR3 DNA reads TGTGCCAGCAACATCGAGCCCTTGAACACTGAAGCTTTCTTT. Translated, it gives CASNIEPLNTEAFF. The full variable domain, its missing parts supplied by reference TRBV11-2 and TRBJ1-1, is EAGVAQSPRYKIIEKRQSVAFWCNPISGHATLYWYQQILGQGPKLLIQFQNNGVVDDSQLPKDRFSAERLKGVDSTLKIQPAKLEDSAVYLCASNIEPLNTEAFFGQGTRLTVV.

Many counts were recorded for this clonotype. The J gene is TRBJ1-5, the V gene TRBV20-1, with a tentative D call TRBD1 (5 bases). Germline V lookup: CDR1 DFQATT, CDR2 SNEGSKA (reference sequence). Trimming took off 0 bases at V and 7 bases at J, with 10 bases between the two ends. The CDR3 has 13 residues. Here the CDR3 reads CSAREGEGQPQHF. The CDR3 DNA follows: TGCAGTGCTAGAGAGGGTGAGGGGCAGCCCCAGCATTTT.

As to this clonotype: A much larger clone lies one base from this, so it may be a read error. CDR3 DNA: TGTGCCGGCAGTGAAATTGGTCAAATGAACACTGAAGCTTTCTTT. This gives the protein CAGSEIGQMNTEAFF. The chain couples TRBV6-1 to TRBJ1-1, with no clear D. This CDR3 has 15 residues. Germline CDR1 is MNHNS and CDR2 is SASEGT.